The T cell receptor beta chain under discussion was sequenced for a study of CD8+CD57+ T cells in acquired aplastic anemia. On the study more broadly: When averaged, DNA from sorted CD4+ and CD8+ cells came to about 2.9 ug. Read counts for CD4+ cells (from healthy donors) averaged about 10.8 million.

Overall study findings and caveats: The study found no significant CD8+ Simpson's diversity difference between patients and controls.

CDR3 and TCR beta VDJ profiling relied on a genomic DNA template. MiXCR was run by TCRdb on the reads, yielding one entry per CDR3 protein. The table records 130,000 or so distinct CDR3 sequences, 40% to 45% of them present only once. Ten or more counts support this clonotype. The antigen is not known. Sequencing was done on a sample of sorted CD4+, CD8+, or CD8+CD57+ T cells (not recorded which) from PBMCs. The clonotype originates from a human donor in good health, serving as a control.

CDR3 amino acids: CASSKRTSTDTQYF. The CDR3, as DNA: TGTGCCAGTAGTAAAAGGACTAGCACAGATACGCAGTATTTT. The V gene is TRBV19, the J gene TRBJ2-3; perhaps TRBD2 as D (5 bases). Germline loops: CDR1 LNHDA, CDR2 SQIVND (reference sequence). The CDR3 has 14 amino acids. Trimming left V 4 bases short and J 0 bases short, with 8 bases between.